This entry lists 12 T cell receptor beta chains sequenced from one sample in a study of blood T cell repertoires in COVID-19. Repertoires were generated with immunoSEQ multiplex PCR, while TCRdb's copy carries only in-frame clones and drops some. The data hold about 200,000 clones, with around 86% observed a single time. The source material was peripheral blood. Receptors were obtained from a woman of 80 years or more with COVID-19, enrolled during active disease.

This clone came up a few times. The chain employs TRBV28 and TRBJ2-7; possible D gene TRBD2, 5 bases. Per germline, CDR1 MDHEN and CDR2 SYDVKM. CDR3 length equals 15 residues. V dropped 5 bases and J dropped 4 bases, with 18 bases sitting between them. CDR3 sequence reads: CASSLRSVRAYEQYF. The CDR3 DNA follows: TGTGCCAGCAGTCTGAGATCCGTGCGGGCTTACGAGCAGTACTTC.

Of note for this clone: Other DNA sequences in the sample encode the same CDR3. The J gene is TRBJ1-5, the V gene TRBV30, with D possibly TRBD1 on 5 matching bases. The CDR3 length is 13 residues. Germline V gene sequence: CDR1 GTSNPN, CDR2 SVGIG (reference sequence). V was cut by 5 bases and J by 2 bases, with 10 bases left in between. The CDR3 protein is CAWSEQGNQPQHF. CDR3 nucleotides: TGTGCCTGGTCCGAACAGGGCAATCAGCCCCAGCATTTT.

The chain is built from TRBV4-1 and TRBJ2-7; TRBD1 matches 8 bases. Germline V gives CDR1 MGHRA, CDR2 YSYEKL. The trim removed 1 base at V and 3 bases at J, leaving 5 bases unmatched. The CDR3 consists of 15 residues. The CDR3 DNA follows: TGCGCCAGCAGCCAAGGGGGACAGGACCTCTACGAGCAGTACTTC. Protein product: CASSQGGQDLYEQYF.

The V gene is TRBV2, the J gene TRBJ2-3; possibly TRBD2 for D (6 bases). V lost 7 bases to trimming and J lost 2 bases, with 16 bases between them. Germline lookup yields CDR1 SNHLY and CDR2 FYNNEI. The CDR3 is 15 amino acids. Written as DNA, the CDR3 is TGTGCCAGCACAATTGTAAGCGGGTCCACAGATACGCAGTATTTT. It translates to CASTIVSGSTDTQYF.

The sample holds many counts of this clone. The CDR3 sequence is CASSSKSAGELFF. The CDR3 DNA follows: TGTGCCAGCAGCTCCAAGAGCGCCGGGGAGCTGTTTTTT. The chain joins TRBV7-3 to TRBJ2-2; D is undetermined. The V gene's germline CDR1 is SGHTA and CDR2 FQGTGA. The V and J ends lost 4 bases and 6 bases respectively, with 9 bases between them. The CDR3 length is 13 residues.

The gene calls are TRBV28 and TRBJ1-5; D is unresolved. V was clipped by 5 bases and J by 6 bases, with 23 bases between them. Germline CDR1 reads MDHEN; CDR2 reads SYDVKM. This CDR3 has 17 amino acids. CDR3 sequence (DNA): TGTGCCAGCAGTCCCGACCCCCACGGGGTGTCCGGTCAGCCCCAGCATTTT. This codes for CASSPDPHGVSGQPQHF.

The genes are TRBV5-1 and TRBJ1-2; the match to TRBD1 covers 7 bases. CDR3 length: 13 residues. The V gene end was trimmed by 4 bases and the J gene end by 5 bases; junction bases not matched to a gene: 5. Germline V lookup: CDR1 SGHRS, CDR2 YFSETQ. In nucleotides, the CDR3 is TGCGCCAGCAGCCCCGCAGGGGGTTATGGCTACACCTTC. Protein sequence: CASSPAGGYGYTF.

The chain has TRBV7-3 and TRBJ2-1; D possibly corresponds to TRBD2 (6 bases). The germline V gene has CDR1 SGHTA and CDR2 FQGTGA. This CDR3 is built from 15 residues. V was cut by 4 bases and J by 0 bases, with 10 bases left in between. This chain's CDR3 is CASSSGLSSYNEQFF. The CDR3 coding sequence is TGTGCCAGCAGCTCGGGACTCTCCTCCTACAATGAGCAGTTCTTC.

The rearrangement uses TRBV11-2 and TRBJ1-5; 8 bases map to TRBD1. CDR3 length equals 15 residues. The germline V gene encodes CDR1 SGHAT and CDR2 FQNNGV. Trimming at V came to 3 bases and at J to 3 bases, leaving 4 bases not matched to a gene. The CDR3 reads CASSFTTGVNQPQHF. CDR3 bases: TGTGCCAGCAGCTTCACGACAGGGGTCAATCAGCCCCAGCATTTT. The full variable domain, in which reference TRBV11-2 and TRBJ1-5 provide the parts outside the CDR3, is EAGVAQSPRYKIIEKRQSVAFWCNPISGHATLYWYQQILGQGPKLLIQFQNNGVVDDSQLPKDRFSAERLKGVDSTLKIQPAKLEDSAVYLCASSFTTGVNQPQHFGDGTRLSIL.

V usage is TRBV2 and J usage is TRBJ2-1; D perhaps matches TRBD2 (5 bases). The CDR3 spans 14 residues. Between the trimmed V and J ends, which lost 7 bases and 10 bases, there was a span of 20 bases. Germline CDR1 reads SNHLY; CDR2 reads FYNNEI. This CDR3 reads CASNERSIRGEQFF. For the CDR3, the DNA is TGTGCCAGCAACGAGCGCTCAATTAGAGGGGAGCAGTTCTTC. Together with reference TRBV2 and TRBJ2-1, the CDR3 gives the full variable domain: EPEVTQTPSHQVTQMGQEVILRCVPISNHLYFYWYRQILGQKVEFLVSFYNNEISEKSEIFDDQFSVERPDGSNFTLKIRSTKLEDSAMYFCASNERSIRGEQFFGPGTRLTVL.

This chain joins TRBV6-5 and TRBJ2-7, with 8 bases matching TRBD2. The V gene end was trimmed by 5 bases and the J gene end by 1 base; junction bases not matched to a gene: 7. In germline, CDR1 is MNHEY, CDR2 SVGAGI. The CDR3 has 15 residues. The chain's CDR3 is CASSKRESPSYEQYF. CDR3 DNA sequence: TGTGCCAGCAGTAAGCGGGAGAGCCCGTCCTACGAGCAGTACTTC.

This chain joins TRBV6-5 and TRBJ2-7; 7 bases are a match to TRBD2. CDR3 length: 13 residues. J was trimmed by 6 bases and V by 7 bases; bases with no gene match: 9. Germline CDR1 MNHEY, CDR2 SVGAGI. CDR3 nucleotides: TGTGCCAGCATAAGGGCTAGCGGATCCGAGCAGTACTTC. Amino acid sequence: CASIRASGSEQYF.